This TCR beta chain was identified in a study of blood T cell repertoires in COVID-19. Study as a whole: In each case, the material was cDNA or gDNA derived from T cells, B-cell-depleted T cells, or PBMCs.

Sequencing was performed with immunoSEQ multiplex PCR; in TCRdb, only in-frame clones are kept and a portion is missing. This sample yields roughly 140,000 clones, of which 75% to 85% are seen a single time; about 4% belongs to the top ten. The V gene lost 11 bases and the J gene lost 0 bases, with 13 bases spanning the gap. Germline CDR1 reads MNHEY; CDR2 reads SMNVEV (reference sequence). The CDR3 runs to 14 residues. V and J are TRBV27 and TRBJ2-2; D remains unclear. This receptor was taken from a woman aged 80 or over with acute or convalescent COVID-19. Material for sequencing was peripheral blood. Here the CDR3 DNA reads TGTGCCGTAGCCAGCATCGCGAACACCGGGGAGCTGTTTTTT. It translates to CAVASIANTGELFF.